This TCR beta chain was captured in a study of identical twins. TCRdb itself ran the 5' RACE reads through MiXCR, one entry per CDR3 protein. The table lists some 730,000 distinct CDR3 sequences, about 20% of them singletons, with approximately 14% in the top ten. This clonotype was picked up a small number of times. The antigen is unknown. Everyone who donated was a healthy Caucasian. Trimming took off 0 bases at V and 4 bases at J, with 16 bases between the two ends. Germline assignment: CDR1 LNHNV and CDR2 YYDKDF (reference sequence). This CDR3 is built from 17 residues. Findings and caveats of the study: Models predicted too little out-of-frame TCR alpha sharing in monozygotic twins.

This same sample was also part of a study on T cells expressing NK-cell markers. From that paper: A range of roughly 1.0-8% of CD8+ T cells consisted of dominant NKG2C+ clonotypes in about six donors. The CD3+CD56-NKG2C+ fraction of a handful of donors was also led by these clonotypes.

Sequencing input: PBMCs. This sequence was found in a woman in her late teens or twenties in good health. The rearrangement uses TRBV15 and TRBJ1-5; D gene ambiguous. For the CDR3, the DNA is TGTGCCACCAGCAGAGATAGGGTCGCGGGCTCTAATCAGCCCCAGCATTTT. Residues: CATSRDRVAGSNQPQHF.